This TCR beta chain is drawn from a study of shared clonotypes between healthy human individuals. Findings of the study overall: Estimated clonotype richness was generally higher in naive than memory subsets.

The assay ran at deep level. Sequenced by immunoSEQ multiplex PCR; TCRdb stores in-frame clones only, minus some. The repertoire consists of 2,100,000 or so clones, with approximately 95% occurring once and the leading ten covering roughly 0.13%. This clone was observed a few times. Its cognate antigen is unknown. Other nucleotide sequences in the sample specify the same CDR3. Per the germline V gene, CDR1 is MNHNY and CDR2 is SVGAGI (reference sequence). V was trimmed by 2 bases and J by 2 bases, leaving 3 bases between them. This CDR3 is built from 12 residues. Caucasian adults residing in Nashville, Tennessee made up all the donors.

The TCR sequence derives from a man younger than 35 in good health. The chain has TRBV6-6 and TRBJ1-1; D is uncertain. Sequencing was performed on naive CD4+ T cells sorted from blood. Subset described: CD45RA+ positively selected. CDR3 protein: CASSYRNTEAFF. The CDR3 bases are TGTGCCAGCAGTTACAGAAACACTGAAGCTTTCTTT.